A selection of T cell receptor beta chains follows, all from one sample in a study of blood T cell repertoires in COVID-19. Sequenced by immunoSEQ multiplex PCR; TCRdb stores in-frame clones only, minus some. The sample contains a few hundred thousand clones, 65% to 90% of which appear only once. What was sequenced was PBMCs or T cells enriched from blood (not recorded which). The receptors stem from a woman in her forties with acute COVID-19. Both conserved end residues are part of each CDR3. Each record gives: clone size, J gene, D gene, V gene, CDR3 protein, CDR3 DNA. The D gene is left open where the match is weak. Size values are once, few and many counts, or a class for expanded clones, and some rows have none.

size: -
J: TRBJ2-2
D: TRBD2
V: TRBV27
CDR3: CASSQPAGRGTGELFF
DNA: TGTGCCAGCAGCCAACCTGCCGGGAGGGGTACCGGGGAGCTGTTTTTT

size: -
J: TRBJ2-5
D: -
V: TRBV7-9
CDR3: CASSTRAGVQETQYF
DNA: TGTGCCAGCAGCACAAGGGCAGGGGTACAAGAGACCCAGTACTTC

size: -
J: TRBJ1-5
D: TRBD1
V: TRBV6-5
CDR3: CASKDRGHSNQPQHF
DNA: TGTGCCAGCAAGGACAGGGGTCATAGCAATCAGCCCCAGCATTTT

size: -
J: TRBJ1-3
D: TRBD1
V: TRBV2
CDR3: CASSRDRGSAGNTIYF
DNA: TGTGCCAGCAGTAGGGACAGGGGGAGTGCTGGAAACACCATATATTTT

size: -
J: TRBJ1-4
D: -
V: TRBV7-9
CDR3: CASSPGQQGEKLFF
DNA: TGTGCCAGCAGCCCCGGACAGCAAGGAGAAAAACTGTTTTTT

size: -
J: TRBJ1-1
D: TRBD1
V: TRBV6-5
CDR3: CASSYETGQLNTEAFF
DNA: TGTGCCAGCAGTTACGAGACGGGACAGTTGAACACTGAAGCTTTCTTT

size: once
J: TRBJ2-7
D: TRBD1
V: TRBV27
CDR3: CASSSPTTGSYEQYF
DNA: TGTGCCAGCAGTTCCCCCACGACAGGGTCCTACGAGCAGTACTTC

size: -
J: TRBJ2-7
D: -
V: TRBV5-1
CDR3: CASSFVRNEQYF
DNA: TGCGCCAGCAGCTTCGTCAGGAACGAGCAGTACTTC

size: -
J: TRBJ2-1
D: TRBD2
V: TRBV5-6
CDR3: CASSLGGLAGAYKQFF
DNA: TGTGCCAGCAGCTTGGGGGGACTAGCGGGAGCTTACAAGCAGTTCTTC

size: -
J: TRBJ1-5
D: TRBD1
V: TRBV4-1
CDR3: CASSQRQGVFQPQHF
DNA: TGCGCCAGCAGCCAAAGACAGGGGGTTTTTCAGCCCCAGCATTTT

size: -
J: TRBJ2-7
D: -
V: TRBV7-9
CDR3: CASSSLSYEQYF
DNA: TGTGCCAGCAGCTCCCTAAGCTACGAGCAGTACTTC

size: -
J: TRBJ1-2
D: -
V: TRBV28
CDR3: CASSSPARSYGYTF
DNA: TGTGCCAGCAGTTCGCCTGCCCGGAGCTATGGCTACACCTTC

size: once
J: TRBJ2-7
D: TRBD1
V: TRBV7-9
CDR3: CASSAFTGTVVHEQYF
DNA: TGTGCCAGCAGCGCCTTCACCGGGACAGTGGTCCACGAGCAGTACTTC

size: few
J: TRBJ2-2
D: TRBD2
V: TRBV7-2
CDR3: CASRPPVASGGAGELFF
DNA: TGTGCCAGCAGACCCCCCGTCGCTAGCGGGGGGGCCGGGGAGCTGTTTTTT

size: -
J: TRBJ1-3
D: TRBD1
V: TRBV7-2
CDR3: CASSSRYRGGNTIYF
DNA: TGTGCCAGCAGCTCCAGATACAGGGGCGGAAACACCATATATTTT

size: -
J: TRBJ2-3
D: -
V: TRBV10-3
CDR3: CAINAKSDTQYF
DNA: TGTGCCATCAATGCTAAATCAGATACGCAGTATTTT

size: -
J: TRBJ2-7
D: TRBD2
V: TRBV11-2
CDR3: CASSPRTSEVYAPEQYF
DNA: TGTGCCAGCAGCCCGCGGACTAGCGAGGTATATGCACCCGAGCAGTACTTC

size: -
J: TRBJ2-5
D: TRBD2
V: TRBV14
CDR3: CASSLRTSGYQETQYF
DNA: TGTGCCAGCAGCCTCAGGACTAGCGGCTACCAAGAGACCCAGTACTTC